The present entry profiles one T cell receptor (beta chain) with its context. The antigen is unknown. The data belong to a study of T cells in Graves' hyperthyroidism and ophthalmopathy. Findings of the study overall: Blood held most thyroid clonotypes expanded above 0.001 frequency.

This CDR3 is built from 15 residues. The germline V gene has CDR1 DFQATT and CDR2 SNEGSKA (reference sequence). The V gene lost 3 bases and the J gene lost 13 bases, with 27 bases spanning the gap. Criteria for exclusion of patients were uncontrolled infection, other autoimmune disease, pregnancy or lactation. Thyroid ultrasound, orbital computed tomography, clinical symptoms, and serum thyroxine and TRAb underpinned diagnoses. TCR beta CDR3 regions were amplified from RNA. TCR CDR3 underwent first-round RT-PCR with the HTBI primer set. TCRdb recomputed calls from the multiplex PCR reads with MiXCR, one row per CDR3 protein. In the table there are approximately 640,000 distinct CDR3 sequences, less than 45% of which are singletons.

V usage is TRBV20-1 and J usage is TRBJ2-5, with D possibly TRBD2 on 6 matching bases. Sequenced material: peripheral blood or thyroid tissue (not recorded which). The TCR comes from an adult man with Graves' disease, either hyperthyroidism or ophthalmopathy (not recorded which). In DNA, the CDR3 is TGCAGTGCTAGTGGAGGGACTCAGTTGCTTGTGCCCCTGTACTTC. Residues: CSASGGTQLLVPLYF.